This passage covers 9 T cell receptor beta chains from one sample sequenced in a study of tumor-infiltrating lymphocytes in localized non-small cell lung cancer. Some clones are missing from TCRdb's copy, which holds only in-frame ones; the method was immunoSEQ multiplex PCR. The sample holds about 16,000 clones, over 65% seen once. The sequenced sample consisted of lung tumor tissue. The receptors were gathered from a human donor with non-small cell lung cancer.

This clone was recorded a few times. The CDR3 spells CASSPFLGTVRPYEQYF. CDR3 nucleotides: TGTGCCAGTAGCCCTTTTCTCGGGACAGTAAGACCCTACGAGCAGTACTTC. The chain has TRBV19 and TRBJ2-7, with 7 positions matching TRBD1. The CDR3 sequence is 17 residues long. The V gene's germline CDR1 is LNHDA and CDR2 SQIVND (reference sequence). The trim removed 6 bases at V and 2 bases at J, leaving 16 bases unmatched.

The rearrangement joins TRBV10-2 to TRBJ1-2; D might be TRBD1 (5 bases). Germline V lookup: CDR1 WSHSY, CDR2 SAAADI. Trimming removed 10 bases at V and 0 bases at J, with 9 bases between. There are 12 residues in the CDR3. CDR3 coding DNA: TGCGCCACCTGGACACCTAACTATGGCTACACCTTC. It yields the protein CATWTPNYGYTF.

This CDR3 is CASSLRTGAGGQPQHF. The CDR3 DNA sequence: TGTGCCAGCAGCCTAAGGACAGGGGCTGGAGGGCAGCCCCAGCATTTT. The rearrangement links TRBV28 to TRBJ1-5; 9 bases map to TRBD1. CDR3 size: 16 residues. V shed 6 bases and J 7 bases; nucleotides not matched to a gene: 13. Germline CDR1 is MDHEN and CDR2 is SYDVKM.

The chain combines TRBV6-5 with TRBJ2-5; D uncertain. With 2 bases removed from V and 5 bases from J, the gap between germline ends came to 9 bases. The CDR3 has 13 residues. The germline V gene has CDR1 MNHEY and CDR2 SVGAGI. The CDR3 reads CASSYGDGETQYF. Here the CDR3 DNA reads TGTGCCAGCAGTTACGGCGATGGGGAGACCCAGTACTTC.

This clone has only a few counts. The rearrangement links TRBV19 to TRBJ2-2; 13 bases line up with TRBD2. CDR1 LNHDA and CDR2 SQIVND come from the germline V gene (reference sequence). The CDR3 consists of 15 residues. V lost 8 bases, J lost 2 bases, and 2 bases stayed unmatched. The CDR3 loop is CASGTSGTNTGELFF. DNA of the CDR3: TGTGCCAGTGGGACTAGCGGGACTAACACCGGGGAGCTGTTTTTT.

This clone was detected only once. The chain joins TRBV7-8 to TRBJ1-5; D remains ambiguous. The CDR3 has 17 residues. Trimming took 6 bases from V and 0 from J, leaving 18 bases between them. Germline CDR1 reads SGHVS; CDR2 reads FQNEAQ. The CDR3 is CASSPAAGSYSNQPQHF. CDR3 nucleotide sequence: TGTGCCAGCAGTCCCGCCGCCGGGAGCTATAGCAATCAGCCCCAGCATTTT.

This rearrangement joins TRBV19 to TRBJ1-5; D is uncertain. The CDR3 totals 15 residues. Germline CDR1 and CDR2: LNHDA and SQIVND (reference sequence). V lost 7 bases and J 9 bases, leaving 22 bases between the germline ends. CDR3 bases: TGTGCCAGTACCCCTGGGTCGACGACCCGAGGGCCCCAGCATTTT. Translated: CASTPGSTTRGPQHF.

CDR3 residues: CASSLGSAETQYF. CDR3 nucleotides: TGCGCCAGCAGCTTGGGGTCCGCGGAGACCCAGTACTTC. The V and J genes are TRBV5-1 and TRBJ2-5; the D is unclear. Germline V gene lookup returns CDR1 SGHRS and CDR2 YFSETQ. Trimming left V 0 bases short and J 5 bases short, with 8 bases between. The CDR3 runs to 13 residues. The entire variable domain, with the rest obtained from reference TRBV5-1 and TRBJ2-5, is as follows: KAGVTQTPRYLIKTRGQQVTLSCSPISGHRSVSWYQQTPGQGLQFLFEYFSETQRNKGNFPGRFSGRQFSNSRSEMNVSTLELGDSALYLCASSLGSAETQYFGPGTRLLVL.

The chain couples TRBV2 to TRBJ2-3, with 13 nucleotides matching TRBD2. This CDR3 comprises 18 residues. Germline-derived CDR1 and CDR2 are SNHLY and FYNNEI. V was pared by 7 bases and J by 0 bases, with 10 bases of the junction left unmatched. The CDR3 reads CASTQGGLAGTSTDTQYF. The CDR3 coding sequence is TGTGCCAGCACCCAAGGGGGACTAGCGGGAACTAGCACAGATACGCAGTATTTT.